The clone carrying this TCR beta chain occurred many times. What it binds is not known. The CDR3 goes on 3 residues after the read ends, and that part is filled in from the germline J gene. This entry comes from a study of T cell clonality in common variable immunodeficiency. Points from the study as a whole: Fewer TCRbeta clones were shared among CVID subjects than controls. CVID subjects showed higher TCRbeta clonality than healthy controls. Fewer deletions and N-nucleotide insertions were reportedly seen in common variable immunodeficiency TCR beta sequences.

Germline-derived CDR1 and CDR2 are SGHKS and YYEKEE (reference sequence). This CDR3 is 15 amino acids long. V was clipped by 0 bases and J by 4 bases; unmatched bases: 4. Equal genomic DNA amounts from CVID and control samples were sequenced. Some clones are missing from TCRdb's copy, which holds only in-frame ones; the method was immunoSEQ multiplex PCR. Sampling found 30,000 to 40,000 clones, none seen once. The receptor was derived from a person between 18 and 75 years old in good health. The chain is built from TRBV5-5 and TRBJ1-3; TRBD1 matches at 7 bases. The sequencing sample was made of peripheral blood mononuclear cells. The CDR3 bases that were read are TGTGCCAGCAGCTTGGGACCGGGACAGGGAAACACC. Its translation is CASSLGPGQGNT. The entire CDR3 protein is CASSLGPGQGNTIYF.